This record covers a single T cell receptor (beta chain). The assay was immunoSEQ multiplex PCR, and TCRdb's table has in-frame clones only and misses some. This sample yields approximately 1.5 million clones, of which 98% are seen a single time; roughly 0.42% belongs to the top ten. The data belong to a study of shared clonotypes between healthy human individuals. Study details: Donor ages ranged 18 to 49 years: a couple of women, three men. Researchers assigned three CD4 naive, three CD4 memory, two CD8 naive and one CD8 memory plate to each donor.

The CDR3 length is 14 residues. The germline V gene has CDR1 SEHNR and CDR2 FQNEAQ (reference sequence). Trimming removed 5 bases from V and 5 bases from J, with 12 bases in between. The CD4+ fraction was divided into a CD45RA+ naive subset and a CD45RA-negative memory subset. The origin of this receptor is a man younger than 45 in good health. The chain has TRBV7-9 and TRBJ1-4, with D tentatively TRBD1 (5 bases). What was sequenced was naive CD4+ T cells sorted from blood. Stated subset: CD45RA+ positively selected. In DNA, the CDR3 is TGTGCCAGCAGCGAAGTAACAGGAAATGAAAAACTGTTTTTT. Protein product: CASSEVTGNEKLFF.